This entry lists 6 T cell receptor beta chains sequenced from one sample in a study of molecular identifiers for immune sequencing clone quantification. TCRdb re-called the PCR reads through MiXCR, storing one row per CDR3 protein. The profile shows hundreds of thousands of distinct CDR3 sequences, around 25% of them singletons. Sequenced sample: naive CD8+ T cells from blood, with Jurkat cell RNA spiked in. This sample's subset: FACS-sorted CD8+CD4-CCR7+CD45RA+ naive T cells. These receptors all come from a human donor in good health. Some libraries in this study had Jurkat cell RNA spiked in.

The V call is TRBV4-3, the J call TRBJ2-3, with D maybe TRBD1 (6 bases). Germline assignment: CDR1 LGHNA and CDR2 YSLEER. The CDR3 sequence is 15 residues long. V lost 5 bases and J 6 bases, leaving 18 bases between the germline ends. This CDR3 reads CASSLSRDTSDTQYF. CDR3 nucleotides: TGCGCCAGCAGCTTAAGCCGGGACACCTCTGATACGCAGTATTTT.

With respect to this clonotype: The junction does not match germline at one end; this may be a read error. V usage is TRBV11-2 and J usage is TRBJ2-1, with D perhaps TRBD2 (6 bases). CDR3 length: 11 amino acids. CDR1 is SGHAT and CDR2 is FQNNGV in the germline V gene. CDR3 bases: TGTGCCGGCAGCTTAGCGGCAGAGCAGTTCTTC. It codes for CAGSLAAEQFF. The full variable domain, completed using reference TRBV11-2 and TRBJ2-1, is EAGVAQSPRYKIIEKRQSVAFWCNPISGHATLYWYQQILGQGPKLLIQFQNNGVVDDSQLPKDRFSAERLKGVDSTLKIQPAKLEDSAVYLCAGSLAAEQFFGPGTRLTVL.

V gene TRBV29-1 combines with J gene TRBJ1-2, with D possibly matching TRBD1 (6 bases). V was pared by 6 bases and J by 8 bases, with 19 bases between. Germline-derived CDR1 and CDR2 are SQVTM and ANQGSEA. The CDR3 contains 13 residues. The CDR3 loop reads CSVGIRGFGGYTF. CDR3 bases: TGCAGCGTGGGGATCAGGGGATTTGGGGGCTACACCTTC.

V usage is TRBV7-9 and J usage is TRBJ1-2; possibly TRBD1 for D (5 bases). The germline gives CDR1 SEHNR, CDR2 FQNEAQ (reference sequence). Trimming removed 5 bases at V and 8 bases at J, with 21 bases between. The length of the CDR3 is 15 residues. CDR3 sequence reads: CASSPGTAYTRGYTF. The CDR3 region has the DNA TGTGCCAGCAGCCCCGGGACCGCCTATACAAGAGGCTACACCTTC.

This clonotype was recorded at least ten times. The CDR3 bases are TGCAGTGCTAGAGGGGCGGGAGGGCCGAGACAAGAGACCCAGTACTTC. It codes for CSARGAGGPRQETQYF. The chain couples TRBV20-1 to TRBJ2-5; TRBD2 agrees at 9 bases. This CDR3 has 16 amino acids. V was clipped by 1 base and J by 2 bases; unmatched bases: 8. Germline CDR1 DFQATT, CDR2 SNEGSKA (reference sequence).

This clonotype was seen repeatedly, ten times or more. V is TRBV12-3 or TRBV12-4 and J is TRBJ2-7, with 7 bases that match TRBD2. V gave up 2 bases and J gave up 4 bases; unmatched junction bases: 5. This CDR3 is 14 amino acids long. In DNA, the CDR3 is TGTGCCAGCAGTTTATCCGGGGGGAAGTACGAGCAGTACTTC. Protein: CASSLSGGKYEQYF.